This TCR beta chain was sequenced during a study of neoadjuvant anti-PD-1 for oral cavity cancer. CDR3 size: 13 residues. Germline assignment: CDR1 MNHEY and CDR2 SVGAGI. The V segment lost 7 bases and the J segment 7 bases; nucleotides outside the gene matches: 8. Stage II-IVA oral cavity squamous cell carcinoma was new and untreated by systemic or radiation therapy. No culture or expansion preceded analysis of these blood cells. The protocol was immunoSEQ multiplex PCR, while the TCRdb copy is restricted to in-frame clones and leaves out a portion. The sample includes 55,000 to 75,000 clones, under 85% seen only once; the top ten take approximately 2.4%. Findings and caveats of the study: TCR analyses covered only three patients per response group.

Of note for this clone: No antigen is known for it.

This clonotype was sampled from a person aged 40 to 85 with oral cavity squamous cell carcinoma. Sequenced here: PBMCs, sampled before nivolumab (anti-PD-1) treatment. The chain joins TRBV6-5 to TRBJ1-2, with 8 bases fitting TRBD1. The DNA for the CDR3 is TGTGCCAGCACCCTGACAGGGGCTAGTGGCTACACCTTC. This gives the protein CASTLTGASGYTF.